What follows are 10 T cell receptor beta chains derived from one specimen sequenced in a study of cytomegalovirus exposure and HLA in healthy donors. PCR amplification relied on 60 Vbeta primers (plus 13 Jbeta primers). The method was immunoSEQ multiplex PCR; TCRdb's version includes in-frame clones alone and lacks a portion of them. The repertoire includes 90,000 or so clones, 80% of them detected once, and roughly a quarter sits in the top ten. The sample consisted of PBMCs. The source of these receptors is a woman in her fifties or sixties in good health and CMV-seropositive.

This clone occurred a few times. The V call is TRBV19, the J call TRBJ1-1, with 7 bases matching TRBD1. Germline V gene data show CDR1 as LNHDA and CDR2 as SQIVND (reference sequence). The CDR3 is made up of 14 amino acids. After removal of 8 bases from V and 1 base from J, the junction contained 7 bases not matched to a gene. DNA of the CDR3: TGTGCCAGTGCACTGACAGGGCAGAACACTGAAGCTTTCTTT. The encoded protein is CASALTGQNTEAFF.

In DNA form, the CDR3 reads TGCGCCAGCAGCTTGGGCAGCCAGGACTTATATTTT. Amino acid sequence: CASSLGSQDLYF. The V call is TRBV5-1, the J call TRBJ1-3; no clear D gene. CDR1 SGHRS and CDR2 YFSETQ come from the germline V gene. This CDR3 spans 12 amino acids. The germline V and J ends were trimmed by 0 bases and 14 bases, with 12 bases remaining between them. The full variable domain, with the rest looked up from reference TRBV5-1 and TRBJ1-3, is KAGVTQTPRYLIKTRGQQVTLSCSPISGHRSVSWYQQTPGQGLQFLFEYFSETQRNKGNFPGRFSGRQFSNSRSEMNVSTLELGDSALYLCASSLGSQDLYFGEGSWLTVV.

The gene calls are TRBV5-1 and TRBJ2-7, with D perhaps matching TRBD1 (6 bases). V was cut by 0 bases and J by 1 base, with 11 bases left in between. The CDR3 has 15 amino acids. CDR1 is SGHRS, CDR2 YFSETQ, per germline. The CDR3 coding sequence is TGCGCCAGCAGCTTGGACAGGGTCGCATCCTACGAGCAGTACTTC. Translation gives CASSLDRVASYEQYF. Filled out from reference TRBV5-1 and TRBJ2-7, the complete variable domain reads KAGVTQTPRYLIKTRGQQVTLSCSPISGHRSVSWYQQTPGQGLQFLFEYFSETQRNKGNFPGRFSGRQFSNSRSEMNVSTLELGDSALYLCASSLDRVASYEQYFGPGTRLTVT.

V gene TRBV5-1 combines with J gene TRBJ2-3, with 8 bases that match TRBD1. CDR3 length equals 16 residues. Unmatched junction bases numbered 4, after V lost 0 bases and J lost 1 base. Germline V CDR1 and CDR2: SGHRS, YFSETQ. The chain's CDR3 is CASSLGRGLGTDTQYF. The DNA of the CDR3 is TGCGCCAGCAGCTTGGGCAGGGGGCTTGGCACAGATACGCAGTATTTT.

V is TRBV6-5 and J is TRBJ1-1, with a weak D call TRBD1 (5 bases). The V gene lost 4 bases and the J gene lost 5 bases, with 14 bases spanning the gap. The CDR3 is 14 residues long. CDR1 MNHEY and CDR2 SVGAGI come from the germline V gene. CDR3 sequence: CASSSEAGRTEAFF. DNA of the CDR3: TGTGCCAGCAGTTCCGAGGCAGGGAGGACTGAAGCTTTCTTT.

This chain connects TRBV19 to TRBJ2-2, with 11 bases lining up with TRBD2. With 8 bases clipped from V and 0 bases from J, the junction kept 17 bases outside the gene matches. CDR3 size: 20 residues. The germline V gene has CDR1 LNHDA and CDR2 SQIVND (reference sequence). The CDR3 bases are TGTGCCAGTGCTACAGATCGACTAGCGGGAAACCCTCCGAACACCGGGGAGCTGTTTTTT. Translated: CASATDRLAGNPPNTGELFF. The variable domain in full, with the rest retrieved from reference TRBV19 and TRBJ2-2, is DGGITQSPKYLFRKEGQNVTLSCEQNLNHDAMYWYRQDPGQGLRLIYYSQIVNDFQKGDIAEGYSVSREKKESFPLTVTSAQKNPTAFYLCASATDRLAGNPPNTGELFFGEGSRLTVL.

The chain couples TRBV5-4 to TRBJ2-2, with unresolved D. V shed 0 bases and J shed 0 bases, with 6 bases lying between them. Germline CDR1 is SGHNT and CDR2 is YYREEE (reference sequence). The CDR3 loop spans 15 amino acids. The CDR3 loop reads CASSLDKSNTGELFF. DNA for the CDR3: TGTGCCAGCAGCTTGGACAAATCGAACACCGGGGAGCTGTTTTTT.

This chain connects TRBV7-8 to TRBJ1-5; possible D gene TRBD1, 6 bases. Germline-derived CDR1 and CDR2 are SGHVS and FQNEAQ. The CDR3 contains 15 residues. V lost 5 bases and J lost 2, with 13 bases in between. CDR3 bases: TGTGCCAGCAGCCCCACAGGGATACGCAATCAGCCCCAGCATTTT. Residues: CASSPTGIRNQPQHF. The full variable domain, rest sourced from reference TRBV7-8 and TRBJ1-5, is GAGVSQSPRYKVAKRGQDVALRCDPISGHVSLFWYQQALGQGPEFLTYFQNEAQLDKSGLPSDRFFAERPEGSVSTLKIQRTQQEDSAVYLCASSPTGIRNQPQHFGDGTRLSIL.

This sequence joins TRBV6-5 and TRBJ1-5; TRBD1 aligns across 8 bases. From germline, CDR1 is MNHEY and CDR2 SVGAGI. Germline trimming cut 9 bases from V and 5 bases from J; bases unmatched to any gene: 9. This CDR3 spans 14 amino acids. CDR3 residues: CASRTGGQHQPQHF. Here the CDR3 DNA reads TGTGCCAGTAGAACAGGGGGTCAGCATCAGCCCCAGCATTTT.

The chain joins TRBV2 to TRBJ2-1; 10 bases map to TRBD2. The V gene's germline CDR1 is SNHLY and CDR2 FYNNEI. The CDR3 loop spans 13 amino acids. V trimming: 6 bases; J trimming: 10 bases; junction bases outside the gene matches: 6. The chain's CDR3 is CASRKVTSGEQFF. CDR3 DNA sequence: TGTGCCAGCAGGAAGGTGACTAGCGGGGAGCAGTTCTTC.